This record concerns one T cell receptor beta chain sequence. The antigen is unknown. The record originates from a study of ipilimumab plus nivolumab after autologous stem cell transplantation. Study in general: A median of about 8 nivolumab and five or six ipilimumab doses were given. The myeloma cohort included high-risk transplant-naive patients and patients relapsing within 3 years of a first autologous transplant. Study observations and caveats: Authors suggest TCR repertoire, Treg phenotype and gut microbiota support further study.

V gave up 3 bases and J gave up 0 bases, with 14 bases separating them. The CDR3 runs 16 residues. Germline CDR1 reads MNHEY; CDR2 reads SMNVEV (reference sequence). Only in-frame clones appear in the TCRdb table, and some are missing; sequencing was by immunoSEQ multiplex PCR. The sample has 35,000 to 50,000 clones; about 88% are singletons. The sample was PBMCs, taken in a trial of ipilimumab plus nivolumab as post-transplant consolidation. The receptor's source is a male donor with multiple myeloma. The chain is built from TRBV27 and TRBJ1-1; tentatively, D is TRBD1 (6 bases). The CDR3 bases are TGTGCCAGCAGTTTGTCCAGGGGACAATTGAACACTGAAGCTTTCTTT. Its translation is CASSLSRGQLNTEAFF.